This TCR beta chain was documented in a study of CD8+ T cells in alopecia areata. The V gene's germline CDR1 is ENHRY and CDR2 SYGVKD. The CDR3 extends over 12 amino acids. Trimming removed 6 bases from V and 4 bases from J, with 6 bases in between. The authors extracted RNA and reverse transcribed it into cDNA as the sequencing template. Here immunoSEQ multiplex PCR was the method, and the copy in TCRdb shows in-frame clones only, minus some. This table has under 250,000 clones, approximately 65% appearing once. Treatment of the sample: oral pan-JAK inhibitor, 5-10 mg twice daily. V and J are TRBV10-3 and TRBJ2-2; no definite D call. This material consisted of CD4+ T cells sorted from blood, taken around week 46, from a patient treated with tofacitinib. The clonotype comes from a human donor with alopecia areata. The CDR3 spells CAISPSTGELFF. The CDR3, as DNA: TGTGCCATCAGCCCCAGCACCGGGGAGCTGTTTTTT.